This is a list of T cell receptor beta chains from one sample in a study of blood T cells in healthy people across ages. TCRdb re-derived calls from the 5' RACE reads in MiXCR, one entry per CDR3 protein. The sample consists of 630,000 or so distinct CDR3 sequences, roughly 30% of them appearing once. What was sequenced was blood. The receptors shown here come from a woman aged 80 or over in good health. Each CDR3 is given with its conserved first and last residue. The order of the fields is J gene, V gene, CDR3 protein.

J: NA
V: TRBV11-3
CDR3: CASSSYGRGEQYF

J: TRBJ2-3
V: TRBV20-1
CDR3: CSAREPTGWTDTQYF

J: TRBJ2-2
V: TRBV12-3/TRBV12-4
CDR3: CASSLVHGDGELFF

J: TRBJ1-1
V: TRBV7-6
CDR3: CASSRYGAGPNTEAFF

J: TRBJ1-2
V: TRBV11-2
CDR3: CASSLAGEGYTF

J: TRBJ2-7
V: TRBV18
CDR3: CASSLGGGSSYEQYF

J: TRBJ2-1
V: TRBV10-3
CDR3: CAISESPAGYNEQFF

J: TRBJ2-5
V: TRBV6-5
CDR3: CASTLQSGGALETQYF

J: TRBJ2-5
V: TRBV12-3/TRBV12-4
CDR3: CASSFTGGPETQYF

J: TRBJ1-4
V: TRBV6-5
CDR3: CASSLGTVANEKLFF

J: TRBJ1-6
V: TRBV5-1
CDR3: CASSRWDRENSPLHF

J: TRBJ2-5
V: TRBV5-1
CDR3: CASSSLQGTSTQYF

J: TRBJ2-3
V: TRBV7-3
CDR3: CASSILAGVVTDTQYF

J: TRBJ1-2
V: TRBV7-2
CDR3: CASSLAFTGANYGYTF

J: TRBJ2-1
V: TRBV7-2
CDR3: CASSLDGGLINEQFF

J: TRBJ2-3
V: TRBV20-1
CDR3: CSANPYGGGGRYTQYF

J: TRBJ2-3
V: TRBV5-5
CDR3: CASSFHPPRRTDDTDTQYF

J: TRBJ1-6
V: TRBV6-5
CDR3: CASSSEKGGYSPLHF

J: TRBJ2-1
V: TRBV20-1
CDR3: CSASAGTRAYNEQFF

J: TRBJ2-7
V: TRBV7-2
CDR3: CASSWTVSYEQYF

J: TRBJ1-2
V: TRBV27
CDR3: CASSLGRGQPGYTF

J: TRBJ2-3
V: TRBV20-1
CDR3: CSAPPRLAGALSTDTQYF

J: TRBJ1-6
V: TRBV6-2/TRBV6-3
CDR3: CASSGLFSNSPLHF

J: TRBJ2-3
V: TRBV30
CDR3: CAWTTKGSGTQYF

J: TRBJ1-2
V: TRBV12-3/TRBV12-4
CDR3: CASSPTGVPGGYTF

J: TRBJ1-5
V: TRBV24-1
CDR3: CATSDYRVSQPQHF

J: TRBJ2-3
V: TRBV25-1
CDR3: CASSDLTLGKSTQYF

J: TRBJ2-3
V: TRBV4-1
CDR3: CASSQPLSALSFTDTQYF

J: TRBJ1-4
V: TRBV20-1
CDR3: CSAHRENEKLFF

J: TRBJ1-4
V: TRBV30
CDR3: CAWRGMHEKLFF

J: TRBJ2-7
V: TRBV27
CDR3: CASRRGASGSYEQYF

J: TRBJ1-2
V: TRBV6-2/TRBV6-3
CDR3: CASRPQGPEGGYTF